This T cell receptor (beta chain) was sequenced in a study of a mutant IDH1 vaccine in newly diagnosed glioma. Indicated time point: week 5, during vaccination. The study gave 300 ug of mutant IDH1 20-mer peptide per vaccine dose, with topical imiquimod. Donor diagnoses consisted of new WHO grade 3 or 4 IDH1-mutant, ATRX-lost astrocytomas. Assay used: immunoSEQ multiplex PCR; TCRdb lists only in-frame clones, some missing. The sample gives 39,000 or so clones, more than 75% of which show up once; less than 6.5% is in the top ten. This clone was found once. What it recognizes is unknown. At the DNA level, this CDR3 is encoded by other sequences in the same sample as well. CDR3 length: 14 amino acids. Germline V gene data show CDR1 as MNHEY and CDR2 as SVGAGI. Germline trimming cut 4 bases from V and 4 bases from J; bases unmatched to any gene: 6.

This TCR derives from a man between 35 and 55 years old with glioma. Sequenced material: PBMCs, taken from a glioma patient whose treatment included an IDH1 peptide vaccine. The V call is TRBV6-5, the J call TRBJ1-2; 7 nucleotides match TRBD1. The CDR3 region is CASSSGTAFYGYTF. In DNA, the CDR3 is TGTGCCAGCAGTTCCGGGACAGCCTTCTATGGCTACACCTTC.